These T cell receptor beta chains were read from a single sample in a study of CD8+ T cells in alopecia areata. Sequencing was performed with immunoSEQ multiplex PCR; in TCRdb, only in-frame clones are kept and a portion is missing. The sample gives some 200,000 clones, approximately 40% of which show up once; around 2.8% is in the top ten. The material sequenced was CD4+ T cells sorted from blood, taken at approximately week 36, from a patient treated with tofacitinib. The origin of the receptors is a human donor with alopecia areata. CDR3s include the opening cysteine and the closing phenylalanine or tryptophan. D genes are given only for firm matches. Rows give clone size only sometimes, using once, few, many, or a class for an expanded clone.

J gene | V gene | D gene | clone size | CDR3 protein | CDR3 DNA
TRBJ1-1 | TRBV6-5 | - | - | CASSYGAGDFTEAFF | TGTGCCAGCAGTTACGGGGCAGGGGATTTCACTGAAGCTTTCTTT
TRBJ2-2 | TRBV2 | TRBD1 | - | CASSPTGAGELFF | TGTGCCAGCAGCCCTACAGGGGCGGGGGAGCTGTTTTTT
TRBJ2-7 | TRBV29-1 | - | few | CSVRDWPYEQYF | TGCAGCGTGCGGGACTGGCCCTACGAGCAGTACTTC
TRBJ2-5 | TRBV7-2 | - | few | CASSLGGLQETQYF | TGTGCCAGCAGCTTAGGGGGCCTCCAAGAGACCCAGTACTTC
TRBJ2-5 | TRBV28 | - | - | CASSLRELQETQYF | TGTGCCAGCAGTTTAAGGGAGCTACAAGAGACCCAGTACTTC
TRBJ2-1 | TRBV30 | - | few | CAWKRGLTYNEQFF | TGTGCCTGGAAGAGGGGATTGACCTACAATGAGCAGTTCTTC
TRBJ2-1 | TRBV5-1 | - | - | CASSPGPPVDEQFF | TGCGCCAGCAGCCCGGGACCCCCGGTCGATGAGCAGTTCTTC
TRBJ2-5 | TRBV6-6 | TRBD1 | few | CASSGQGETQYF | TGTGCCAGCAGTGGACAGGGAGAGACCCAGTACTTC
TRBJ2-1 | TRBV5-1 | TRBD2 | few | CASNGLAKNEQFF | TGCGCCAGCAACGGACTAGCGAAGAATGAGCAGTTCTTC
TRBJ2-5 | TRBV7-2 | - | - | CASSLLLQKETQYF | TGTGCCAGCAGCTTACTTCTCCAGAAAGAGACCCAGTACTTC
TRBJ2-7 | TRBV29-1 | - | - | CSVGHSSYEQYF | TGCAGCGTCGGACATAGCTCCTACGAGCAGTACTTC
TRBJ2-1 | TRBV2 | - | - | CASRVAEQFF | TGTGCCAGCAGGGTAGCGGAGCAGTTCTTC
TRBJ1-2 | TRBV7-6 | TRBD1 | - | CASSLKPGQNYGYTF | TGTGCCAGCAGTTTAAAACCGGGACAGAACTATGGCTACACCTTC
TRBJ1-5 | TRBV7-9 | - | - | CASSPSSPYSNQPQHF | TGTGCCAGCAGCCCTAGCTCACCCTATAGCAATCAGCCCCAGCATTTT
TRBJ2-7 | TRBV29-1 | - | few | CSVIRGSGYEQYF | TGCAGCGTTATCCGGGGCTCGGGCTACGAGCAGTACTTC
TRBJ1-2 | TRBV7-9 | TRBD1 | - | CASSPSGTGPGYTF | TGTGCCAGCAGTCCGTCCGGGACAGGGCCTGGCTACACCTTC
TRBJ2-7 | TRBV6-5 | - | - | CASSYPTEQYF | TGTGCCAGCAGTTATCCGACCGAGCAGTACTTC
TRBJ1-4 | TRBV27 | - | few | CASTRVGEKLFF | TGTGCCAGCACCAGGGTGGGAGAAAAACTGTTTTTT
TRBJ2-1 | TRBV28 | - | few | CASSLTVSTYNEQFF | TGTGCCAGCAGTTTAACCGTGTCGACCTACAATGAGCAGTTCTTC
TRBJ2-5 | TRBV25-1 | - | - | CASSEWDTETQYF | TGTGCCAGCAGTGAATGGGACACGGAGACCCAGTACTTC
TRBJ2-1 | TRBV30 | TRBD2 | - | CAWGTHLLAGGDEQFF | TGTGCCTGGGGGACCCACCTACTAGCGGGAGGGGATGAGCAGTTCTTC
TRBJ2-5 | TRBV5-1 | - | few | CASSPGTWETQYF | TGCGCCAGCAGCCCGGGGACGTGGGAGACCCAGTACTTC